A selection of T cell receptor beta chains follows, all from one sample in a study of blood T cell repertoires in COVID-19. TCRdb's copy holds only in-frame clones and misses some; the assay was immunoSEQ multiplex PCR. The sample lists about 81,000 clones, around 88% seen once, with approximately 4.4% in the top ten. The specimen sequenced was peripheral blood. These receptors originate from a woman of 80 years or more with acute or convalescent COVID-19. CDR3s include the opening cysteine and the closing phenylalanine or tryptophan. The D gene is left open where the match is weak. Clone size is given for some rows only: seen once, a few or many times, or a class if the clone is expanded.

V gene	J gene	D gene	clone size	CDR3 length	CDR3 protein	CDR3 DNA
TRBV4-1	TRBJ2-3	.	.	12	CASSLTFNTQYF	TGCGCCAGCAGCTTGACATTCAATACGCAGTATTTT
TRBV4-1	TRBJ2-1	.	.	16	CASSQDFESSYNEQFF	TGCGCCAGCAGCCAAGATTTCGAGAGCTCCTACAATGAGCAGTTCTTC
TRBV18	TRBJ2-7	TRBD2	.	16	CASSPTSGGLGYEQYF	TGTGCCAGCTCACCTACCTCGGGGGGGCTAGGCTACGAGCAGTACTTC
TRBV19	TRBJ1-2	TRBD1	.	14	CASSIGQGDRGYTF	TGTGCCAGTAGTATAGGTCAGGGGGACCGTGGCTACACCTTC
TRBV10-3	TRBJ1-4	.	once	15	CAISSTTGGDEKLFF	TGTGCCATCAGTTCGACGACAGGTGGAGATGAAAAACTGTTTTTT
TRBV3-1/TRBV3-2	TRBJ2-7	TRBD2	.	15	CASSQVASGYYEQYF	TGTGCCAGCAGCCAAGTAGCTAGCGGCTATTACGAGCAGTACTTC
TRBV10-3	TRBJ2-4	TRBD2	.	17	CAISEGGLAGNVNIQYF	TGTGCCATCAGTGAAGGAGGACTAGCGGGAAATGTCAACATTCAGTACTTC
TRBV3-1/TRBV3-2	TRBJ1-2	.	.	14	CASSPSGRVGGYTF	TGTGCCAGCAGCCCCTCGGGGAGGGTGGGAGGCTACACCTTC
TRBV10-2	TRBJ2-1	TRBD1	.	13	CASWTGEDREQFF	TGCGCCAGCTGGACAGGGGAGGATCGGGAGCAGTTCTTC
TRBV19	TRBJ1-2	.	.	13	CASSPTGKDGYTF	TGTGCCAGTAGTCCCACGGGGAAGGATGGCTACACCTTC
TRBV6-2/TRBV6-3	TRBJ2-1	.	.	16	CASSYSRRAAYNEQFF	TGTGCCAGCAGTTACTCGAGGAGGGCGGCTTACAATGAGCAGTTCTTC
TRBV5-4	TRBJ2-5	.	.	12	CAAAGDQETQYF	TGTGCTGCGGCAGGGGACCAAGAGACCCAGTACTTC
TRBV30	TRBJ1-2	TRBD1	.	12	CAWVERGHGYTF	TGTGCCTGGGTGGAGAGGGGGCACGGCTACACCTTC
TRBV6-1	TRBJ1-4	TRBD1	once	15	CASSEGSGQGEKLFF	TGTGCCAGCAGTGAAGGGTCGGGACAGGGAGAAAAACTGTTTTTT
TRBV1	TRBJ2-7	.	.	16	CTSSQEVGKSSYEQYF	TGCACCAGCAGCCAAGAGGTCGGGAAGAGCTCCTACGAGCAGTACTTC
TRBV7-9	TRBJ2-5	TRBD2	.	15	CASSTLGRGEKTQYF	TGTGCCAGCAGCACCCTGGGGCGGGGGGAGAAGACCCAGTACTTC
TRBV5-6	TRBJ2-3	.	few	13	CASSTRVPDTQYF	TGTGCCAGCAGCACCAGGGTACCAGATACGCAGTATTTT
TRBV10-3	TRBJ2-7	TRBD2	.	14	CAISGASGPYEQYF	TGTGCCATCAGTGGGGCTAGCGGTCCCTACGAGCAGTACTTC
TRBV15	TRBJ2-3	TRBD2	.	13	CATSLAGLPTQYF	TGTGCCACCAGCTTAGCGGGCCTCCCCACGCAGTATTTT
TRBV7-6	TRBJ2-5	.	.	16	CASSYQGGLRKETQYF	TGTGCCAGCAGTTATCAGGGCGGTTTACGCAAAGAGACCCAGTACTTC
TRBV2	TRBJ2-2	TRBD1	once	17	CASSQNPGGGNTGELFF	TGTGCCAGCAGTCAAAACCCAGGGGGCGGAAACACCGGGGAGCTGTTTTTT
TRBV5-1	TRBJ2-2	TRBD1	.	16	CASSGQGASNTGELFF	TGCGCCAGCAGCGGACAGGGGGCTTCGAACACCGGGGAGCTGTTTTTT
TRBV15	TRBJ1-1	TRBD1	.	15	CATSRSTGGDTEAFF	TGTGCCACCAGCAGGAGTACAGGGGGTGACACTGAAGCTTTCTTT
TRBV5-1	TRBJ2-1	TRBD2	few	15	CASSFSSGAYNEQFF	TGCGCCAGCAGCTTTTCTAGCGGGGCCTACAATGAGCAGTTCTTC
TRBV5-1	TRBJ2-1	.	.	13	CATSSTGEAEQFF	TGCGCCACCTCCTCGACGGGTGAGGCAGAGCAGTTCTTC
TRBV7-8	TRBJ2-5	.	.	15	CASSPRSRGGETQYF	TGTGCCAGCAGCCCCCGGTCCAGGGGAGGGGAGACCCAGTACTTC
TRBV7-9	TRBJ1-2	.	once	15	CASSLAATGFYGYTF	TGTGCCAGCAGCTTAGCGGCCACGGGTTTCTATGGCTACACCTTC
TRBV5-4	TRBJ2-5	TRBD1	.	16	CASSLGTTGGSETQYF	TGTGCCAGCAGCTTGGGGACAACAGGGGGCTCGGAGACCCAGTACTTC
TRBV28	TRBJ1-3	.	.	19	CASSLGGTLGDHSGNTIYF	TGTGCCAGCAGTTTAGGCGGGACTCTGGGGGACCACTCTGGAAACACCATATATTTT
TRBV5-5	TRBJ2-5	.	.	13	CASSLAYSETQYF	TGTGCCAGCAGCTTGGCCTACAGCGAGACCCAGTACTTC
TRBV6-1	TRBJ1-2	.	.	15	CASSDRPQGWSGYTF	TGTGCCAGCAGTGATCGGCCCCAGGGATGGAGTGGCTACACCTTC
TRBV19	TRBJ1-1	.	once	14	CASSPWGVNTEAFF	TGTGCCAGTAGCCCCTGGGGGGTGAACACTGAAGCTTTCTTT
TRBV7-2	TRBJ2-1	TRBD1	once	14	CASSARGTDNEQFF	TGTGCCAGCAGCGCCAGGGGGACAGACAATGAGCAGTTCTTC
TRBV14	TRBJ2-3	TRBD2	.	15	CASSRKRGVGDTQYF	TGTGCCAGCAGTCGGAAGCGGGGGGTCGGAGATACGCAGTATTTT
TRBV6-1	TRBJ2-3	TRBD2	.	16	CASSGLSGLLTDTQYF	TGTGCCAGCAGTGGCCTTAGCGGGCTGCTCACAGATACGCAGTATTTT
TRBV5-1	TRBJ2-7	TRBD2	.	15	CASSPLAGGSYEQYF	TGCGCCAGCTCCCCGTTAGCGGGAGGCTCCTACGAGCAGTACTTC
TRBV2	TRBJ1-5	.	.	14	CASGPGASNQPQHF	TGTGCCAGCGGGCCAGGGGCTAGCAATCAGCCCCAGCATTTT
TRBV10-1	TRBJ2-7	.	.	13	CASSQGGVLEQYF	TGCGCCAGCAGTCAAGGCGGGGTACTCGAGCAGTACTTC
TRBV5-5	TRBJ1-5	TRBD1	.	14	CASSLGGDAQPQHF	TGTGCCAGCAGCTTAGGGGGCGATGCTCAGCCCCAGCATTTT
TRBV6-2/TRBV6-3	TRBJ2-5	TRBD1	.	15	CASSPRGQGSRTQYF	TGTGCCAGCAGCCCTAGGGGACAGGGGTCGAGGACCCAGTACTTC
TRBV18	TRBJ2-7	TRBD1	.	16	CASSPAPTGDGYEQYF	TGTGCCAGCTCACCAGCCCCGACAGGGGATGGGTACGAGCAGTACTTC
TRBV5-1	TRBJ1-1	.	.	15	CASSPTGSTNTEAFF	TGCGCCAGCAGCCCGACAGGTTCGACGAACACTGAAGCTTTCTTT
TRBV19	TRBJ1-2	.	.	13	CASTNQGDGGYTF	TGTGCCAGTACCAATCAAGGGGATGGTGGCTACACCTTC
TRBV3-1/TRBV3-2	TRBJ1-6	TRBD1	.	14	CASSQSDRKDPLHF	TGTGCCAGCAGCCAATCGGACAGGAAGGATCCCCTCCACTTT
TRBV7-8	TRBJ1-3	.	.	12	CASSSQGNTIYF	TGTGCCAGCAGCTCACAGGGAAACACCATATATTTT
TRBV2	TRBJ2-5	.	once	15	CASRSLTGPQETQYF	TGTGCCAGCAGATCTCTTACAGGACCCCAAGAGACCCAGTACTTC
TRBV6-6	TRBJ2-7	TRBD1	.	15	CASTPGQGASYEQYF	TGTGCCAGCACCCCGGGACAGGGGGCATCCTACGAGCAGTACTTC
TRBV9	TRBJ2-5	.	.	16	CASSVGEGGGLETQYF	TGTGCCAGCAGCGTAGGAGAGGGAGGAGGGCTTGAGACCCAGTACTTC
TRBV6-5	TRBJ2-1	TRBD1	.	14	CASSRDSSYNEQFF	TGTGCCAGCAGCCGGGACAGCTCCTACAATGAGCAGTTCTTC
TRBV19	TRBJ1-5	TRBD1	.	16	CASEPGQGFASQPQHF	TGTGCCAGTGAACCGGGACAGGGGTTCGCGAGTCAGCCCCAGCATTTT
TRBV7-8	TRBJ2-5	.	.	13	CASSPGQQETQYF	TGTGCCAGCAGCCCAGGACAGCAAGAGACCCAGTACTTC
TRBV5-4	TRBJ2-7	TRBD2	.	17	CASSSGLAGTGAYEQYF	TGTGCCAGCAGCTCGGGACTAGCGGGGACTGGGGCCTACGAGCAGTACTTC
TRBV9	TRBJ2-5	TRBD2	.	16	CASSVSGGQAQETQYF	TGTGCCAGCAGCGTCAGCGGGGGCCAAGCACAAGAGACCCAGTACTTC
TRBV11-2	TRBJ1-3	.	once	15	CASSLAGYPGNTIYF	TGTGCCAGCAGCTTAGCGGGGTATCCTGGAAACACCATATATTTT
TRBV20-1	TRBJ1-2	TRBD1	.	13	CSASLTGGQGYTF	TGCAGTGCTAGTTTGACAGGGGGCCAGGGCTACACCTTC